This T cell receptor beta chain was identified in a study of glioma-infiltrating T cells after dendritic cell vaccination (dated by TCRdb to about 2016). A note on the overall study: A cohort of approximately 15 glioblastoma patients from Phase I and II dendritic cell vaccination trials was included, of whom 9 were newly diagnosed and 6 had recurrent disease. Each patient was given three intradermal dendritic cell vaccine injections, spaced two weeks apart, in the arm below the axilla. Patients received autologous tumor lysate-pulsed dendritic cell vaccination between the early 2000s and the early 2010s. The vaccine was prepared from monocyte-derived dendritic cells that were cultured for seven days with IL-4 and GM-CSF and then pulsed overnight with autologous tumor lysate. TCR sequencing metrics, including TIL content and tumor-blood repertoire overlap, were correlated with survival after dendritic cell vaccination. Deep sequencing of TCR beta CDR3 regions was used to quantify tumor-infiltrating lymphocyte content and compare tumor and blood repertoires in dendritic cell-vaccinated glioblastoma patients. General findings and caveats noted by the study authors: TCR clonality showed no direct relationship with survival, which suggests that a diverse polyclonal response may matter. The cohort was small and heterogeneous, only a few patients had full blood and tumor sets, and even fewer had initial-recurrent tumor pairs. After dendritic cell vaccination, a higher estimated pretreatment TIL content predicted longer time to progression and overall survival. The three-group TCR overlap response model was described as speculative and requiring prospective validation.

To be selected, patients needed enough residual fresh-frozen tumor tissue and more than two years of available survival data. Molecular status otherwise varied across the glioblastoma patients, but none of them carried an isocitrate dehydrogenase mutation. PBMC collection took place before vaccination, two weeks after the third vaccination, and at tumor progression if progression occurred. The Qiagen DNeasy Blood extraction Kit was used for extraction of genomic DNA. Only one count was recorded for this clone. Its specific antigen is unknown. No much larger clone exists at a distance of one base, and base qualities are not known. TCRB CDR3 regions were amplified from around 1.9 ug genomic DNA, or all available DNA if less, using the immunoSEQ assay. For multiplex PCR, 60 forward primers for TCR V beta segments and 13 reverse primers for J beta segments were used. Synthetic control templates were spiked into each sample at limiting dilution to estimate reads per starting template. The Illumina HiSeq System generated 87 bp sequencing reads. Per the authors' processing: PCR and sequencing errors were removed by a nearest neighbor algorithm that merged closely related sequences. TCR overlap was measured as the percentage of unique tumor TCR beta sequences that were also present in the peripheral blood of the same patient. The source is immuneACCESS, and TCRdb retained only in-frame sequences with V and J called. Part of the clones is not carried over; for the studies checked, unresolved V genes explain less than half of this, and the remainder is unexplained. Clone size and the V and J calls come from that table; the DNA yielded D and trimming. The sample table holds 20,000 to 25,000 clones, of which 79% were seen once. The top ten clones comprise 35% to 40% of the sample.

Sequenced material: blood, taken before dendritic cell vaccination. The TCR comes from a human donor with glioblastoma.

Here the CDR3 is given as CASSDRMGGGISPLHF. DNA sequence: TGTGCCAGCAGTGATCGGATGGGTGGCGGGATTTCACCCCTCCACTTT. The sequence is built from TRBV2 and TRBJ1-6, with no reliable assignment of the D segment. From cysteine to phenylalanine, the CDR3 is 16 amino acids long. The retained sequence is limited to the CDR3, 48 bases, with the frame set at the first base. V and J are truncated by 3 bases and 9 bases respectively, leaving an intervening sequence of 18 bases. The germline V gene specifies SNHLY as CDR1 and FYNNEI as CDR2.